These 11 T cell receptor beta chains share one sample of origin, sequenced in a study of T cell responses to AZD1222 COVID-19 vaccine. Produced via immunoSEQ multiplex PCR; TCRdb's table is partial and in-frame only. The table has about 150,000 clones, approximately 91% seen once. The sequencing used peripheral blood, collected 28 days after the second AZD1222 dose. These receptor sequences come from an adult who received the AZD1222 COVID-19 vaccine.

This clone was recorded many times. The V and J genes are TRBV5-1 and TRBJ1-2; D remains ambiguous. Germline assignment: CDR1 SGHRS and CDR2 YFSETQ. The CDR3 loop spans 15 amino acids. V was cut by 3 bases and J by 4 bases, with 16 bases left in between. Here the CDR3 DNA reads TGCGCCAGCAGCTCCACCGGTCCCGGCAGCTATGGCTACACCTTC. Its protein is CASSSTGPGSYGYTF.

The CDR3 sequence is CASSLRQGAKLQYF. The CDR3 nucleotides are TGTGCCAGCAGTCTCAGACAGGGGGCGAAGTTGCAGTACTTC. The chain has TRBV3-1 (or the pseudogene TRBV3-2) and TRBJ2-7, with 10 bases aligning to TRBD1. V shed 6 bases, J shed 9 bases, and the junction held 11 bases outside the gene matches. The CDR3 has 14 residues. Germline CDR1 and CDR2: LGHDT and YNNKEL (reference sequence).

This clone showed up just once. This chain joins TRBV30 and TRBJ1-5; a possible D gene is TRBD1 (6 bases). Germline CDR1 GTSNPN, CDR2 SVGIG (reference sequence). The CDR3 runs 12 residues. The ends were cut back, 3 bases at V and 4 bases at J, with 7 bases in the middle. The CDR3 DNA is TGTGCCTGGAGAGGGGGAAATCAGCCCCAGCATTTT. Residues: CAWRGGNQPQHF.

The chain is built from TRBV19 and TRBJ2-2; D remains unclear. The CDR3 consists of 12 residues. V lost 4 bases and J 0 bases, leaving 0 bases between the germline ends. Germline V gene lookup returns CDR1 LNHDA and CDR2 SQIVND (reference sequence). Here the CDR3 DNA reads TGTGCCAGTAGTACGAACACCGGGGAGCTGTTTTTT. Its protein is CASSTNTGELFF. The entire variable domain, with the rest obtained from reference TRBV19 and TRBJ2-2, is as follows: DGGITQSPKYLFRKEGQNVTLSCEQNLNHDAMYWYRQDPGQGLRLIYYSQIVNDFQKGDIAEGYSVSREKKESFPLTVTSAQKNPTAFYLCASSTNTGELFFGEGSRLTVL.

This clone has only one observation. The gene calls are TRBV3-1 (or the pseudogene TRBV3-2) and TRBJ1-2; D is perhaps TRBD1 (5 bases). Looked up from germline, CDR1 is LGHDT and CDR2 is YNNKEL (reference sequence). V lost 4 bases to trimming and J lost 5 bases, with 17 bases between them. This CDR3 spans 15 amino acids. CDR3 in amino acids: CASSPNTGPVYGYTF. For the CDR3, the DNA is TGTGCCAGCAGCCCCAATACAGGTCCAGTTTATGGCTACACCTTC.

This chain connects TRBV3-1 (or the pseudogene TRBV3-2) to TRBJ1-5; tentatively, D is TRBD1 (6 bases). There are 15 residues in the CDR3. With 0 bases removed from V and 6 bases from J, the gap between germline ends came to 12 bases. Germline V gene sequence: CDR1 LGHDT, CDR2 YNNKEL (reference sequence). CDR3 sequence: CASSQDPQGSQPQHF. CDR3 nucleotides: TGTGCCAGCAGCCAAGATCCTCAGGGGAGTCAGCCCCAGCATTTT.

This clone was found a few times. DNA of the CDR3: TGCGCCAGCAGCGTAGGGACTAGCGGGGTTCTTTCCTACAATGAGCAGTTCTTC. The encoded protein is CASSVGTSGVLSYNEQFF. The rearrangement links TRBV4-1 to TRBJ2-1; TRBD2 matches 13 bases. This CDR3 comprises 18 residues. Per germline, CDR1 MGHRA and CDR2 YSYEKL. V shed 5 bases, J shed 1 base, and the junction held 8 bases outside the gene matches.

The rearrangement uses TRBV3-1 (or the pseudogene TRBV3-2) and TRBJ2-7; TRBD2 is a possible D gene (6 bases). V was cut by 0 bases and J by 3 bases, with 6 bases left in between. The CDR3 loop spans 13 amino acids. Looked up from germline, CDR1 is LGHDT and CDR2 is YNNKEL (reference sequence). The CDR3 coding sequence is TGTGCCAGCAGCCAAGAGGGGGGCTACGAGCAGTACTTC. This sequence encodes CASSQEGGYEQYF.

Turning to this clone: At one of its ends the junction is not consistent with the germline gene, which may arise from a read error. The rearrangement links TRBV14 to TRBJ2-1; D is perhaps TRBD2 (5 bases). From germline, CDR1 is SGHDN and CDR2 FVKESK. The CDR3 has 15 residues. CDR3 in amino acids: CASSEDGVAYNEQFF. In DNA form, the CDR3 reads TGTGCCAGCAGCGAAGACGGGGTGGCCTACAATGAGCAGTTCTTC.

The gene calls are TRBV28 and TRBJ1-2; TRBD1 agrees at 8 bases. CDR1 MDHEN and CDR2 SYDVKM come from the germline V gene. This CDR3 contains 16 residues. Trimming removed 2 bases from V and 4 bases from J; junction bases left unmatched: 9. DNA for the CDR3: TGTGCCAGCAGTTTAGGTGCAGGGGGCAGTGTCTATGGCTACACCTTC. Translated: CASSLGAGGSVYGYTF.

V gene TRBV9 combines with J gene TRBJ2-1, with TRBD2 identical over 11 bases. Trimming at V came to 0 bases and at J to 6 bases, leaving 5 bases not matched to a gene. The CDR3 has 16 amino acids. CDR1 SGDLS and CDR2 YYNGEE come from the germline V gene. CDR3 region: CASSVAGGTSGNEQFF. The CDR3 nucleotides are TGTGCCAGCAGCGTAGCGGGGGGGACTAGCGGCAATGAGCAGTTCTTC.